Included here is one T cell receptor (beta chain) sequence, with context. This clonotype has a count of ten or more. Its antigen is unknown. Base qualities are not provided; no much larger clone lies one nucleotide away. The data derive from a study of regulatory T cells in long-lasting Graves disease (dated by TCRdb to the early 2020s). In terms of the full investigation: Antithyroid drugs had been taken for less than 3 months by newly diagnosed Graves' disease patients. Patients with persistent Graves' disease were compared with patients with newly diagnosed Graves' disease using TCR sequencing and RNA sequencing of peripheral blood. The study took place in China and was registered as a clinical trial. A total of roughly 33 samples were covered by TCR sequencing, comprising around 13 persistent and 20 or so newly diagnosed Graves' disease patients.

The CDR3 goes from the cysteine to the phenylalanine over 14 residues. Only the CDR3 portion is preserved as DNA: 42 bases, with reading frame beginning at the first base. Germline trimming amounts to 1 base on V and 7 bases on J, with 6 as the count of junction bases outside the gene matches. Looking up the germline V gene yields CDR1 MNHEY and CDR2 SVGAGI. Library construction relied on multiplex PCR. Sequencing relied on an Illumina HiSeq 4000. CDR3 regions were amplified by Arm-PCR with iRepertoire HTBI primers to construct TCR beta libraries. Gel purification was performed on PCR products prior to sequencing. The published analysis was carried out like this. Across samples, approximately 68 TRBV and roughly 15 TRBJ segments were identified and used for gene usage analysis of CDR3 amino acid clonotypes. Filtered high-quality paired reads were merged into contigs using COPE and FqMerger. Contigs were aligned with BLAST to IMGT TRBV, TRBD and TRBJ reference genes, and CDR3 was defined per IMGT. Any clonotype with a frequency above 0.1% was classified as a highly expanded clone. Shannon entropy served as the measure of repertoire diversity, while the Gini coefficient captured V-J evenness. Clonotypes shared by more than one individual were considered public. TCRdb itself trimmed the public reads at Q25 with fastp, ran MiXCR and retained productive beta chains. One record per CDR3 amino acid sequence lists the most common genes and DNA. TCRdb's processing, not the study's, gives the V and J calls here. The sample profile shows 550,000 to 600,000 distinct CDR3 sequences; approximately 16% of them were found once. The top ten clonotypes cover more than 10% of the sample.

Overall study outcomes, separate from this receptor: Patients with persistent disease shared more public clonotypes (around 2,500) than newly diagnosed patients did (roughly 970). Only the TCR beta chain was sequenced and analyzed. Because the primary lesion, thyroid tissue, could not be accessed, the study looked at peripheral blood alone. Preferential use of TRBV28, TRBJ1-2 and TRBJ2-5 was observed in persistent disease, whereas TRBV20-1 and TRBJ2-1 were favored in newly diagnosed disease. Compared with newly diagnosed patients, patients with persistent Graves' disease had lower TCR Shannon entropy and fewer highly expanded clones, which suggests clonal expansion. The authors acknowledged the small sample size as a limitation that may reduce accuracy.

This sample's time point label indicates: newly diagnosed GD, antithyroid drugs for less than 3 months. For both TCR sequencing and RNA sequencing, RNA was extracted from PBMCs in TRIzol. Graves' disease was diagnosed according to American Thyroid Association guidelines. Recruitment of patients was carried out at an endocrinology department in Xi'an, China. Each patient gave around 9.2 milliliters of peripheral blood, collected in an EDTA anticoagulant tube. Ficoll Paque Plus density gradient separation was used to isolate PBMCs, and no additional T cell sorting was done. An Agilent 2100 Bioanalyzer and agarose gel were used to assess RNA quality, and a NanoDrop 2000 was used to measure RNA concentration. A further study also used this sample, focusing on T cells in Graves' hyperthyroidism and ophthalmopathy. The second paper further reports: Stable Graves' hyperthyroidism was defined as no progression to ophthalmopathy during 18 months of follow-up. Hyperthyroidism patients were newly diagnosed, had a disease duration of under 2 months, and were aged 18 to 65 years. Any patient with an uncontrolled infection, another autoimmune disease, pregnancy or lactation was excluded. Clinical symptoms, serum thyroxine and TRAb, thyroid ultrasound, and orbital computed tomography formed the basis for the diagnoses. For the first round of RT-PCR on the TCR CDR3, the HTBI primer set was used together with the Qiagen OneStep RT-PCR kit. Most expanded thyroid clonotypes (frequency above 0.001) were also found in blood, which suggests that blood repertoires may mirror thyroid immune responses. A model built on a 13 V-J signature distinguished ophthalmopathy from stable hyperthyroidism, reaching about 89% sensitivity and 81% to 83% specificity in cross-validation and 80%/75% in testing. In validation, the model predicted progression to ophthalmopathy a median of about 6.8 months before onset, with over 55% sensitivity and 72.22% specificity. TCR V-J signatures able to tell the groups apart were searched for in a discovery cohort of 90 to 100 patients, of whom roughly 42 had Graves' ophthalmopathy and roughly 57 had stable Graves' hyperthyroidism. An independent validation cohort of about 19 hyperthyroidism patients and over 15 patients who later progressed to ophthalmopathy tested prospective prediction of ophthalmopathy. For training and testing, the 100 patients in the discovery cohort were randomly divided in a 7:3 ratio. In addition, the study compared T-cell repertoires in thyroid tissue and in blood from several Graves' hyperthyroidism patients. Once sampling was done, hyperthyroidism patients were given methimazole at a starting dose of 30 mg daily, whereas ophthalmopathy patients were given high-dose intravenous methylprednisolone. A second multiplex PCR round built the libraries, followed by size selection and purification. Libraries were sequenced paired-end with 100 bp reads on an Illumina HiSeq2000. SOAPnuke was used to process the raw data, with reads discarded if the reads contained adapters or uncalled bases, had a mean Phred below 15, or lacked an exact constant-primer or identifier match. COPE v1.2.5 was used to merge the high-quality paired reads, and each unique nucleotide sequence was defined as a clonotype. Clonotypes were aligned to IMGT TRBV, TRBD and TRBJ reference segments using MiTCR v1.1. The analysis included only V-J combinations with a frequency above 0.0001, which together covered 99% to 99.2% of the repertoires. A TCS score was defined as the ratio of F50 (clonal expansion) to E x V (chaos), with BLOSUM62-based TCRdist applied between CDR3 peptides within each V-J. Welch's t-statistics and random forest reduced roughly 530 V-J features to fewer than 15, which were used in a naive Bayes classifier (R e1071). No statistical method was used to fix the sample size in advance, and group allocation was not hidden from the investigators. The paper reports TCR Vbeta CDR3 sequencing of 130 to 150 peripheral blood samples: approximately 43 ophthalmopathy, 70 to 85 hyperthyroidism and approximately 17 progressor patients.

The TCR comes from a man between 18 and 29 years old with Graves disease. Donor details come from another sample of the same person, matched by shared clones. The rearranged chain carries TRBV6-5 and TRBJ2-7, and 8 junctional nucleotides match TRBD1. The sample here was peripheral blood mononuclear cells (PBMCs), taken at new diagnosis, from a patient treated with antithyroid drugs. DNA sequence: TGTGCCAGCAGTTACTGGCAGGGGGCCCAAGAGCAGTACTTC. Translated, it gives CASSYWQGAQEQYF.